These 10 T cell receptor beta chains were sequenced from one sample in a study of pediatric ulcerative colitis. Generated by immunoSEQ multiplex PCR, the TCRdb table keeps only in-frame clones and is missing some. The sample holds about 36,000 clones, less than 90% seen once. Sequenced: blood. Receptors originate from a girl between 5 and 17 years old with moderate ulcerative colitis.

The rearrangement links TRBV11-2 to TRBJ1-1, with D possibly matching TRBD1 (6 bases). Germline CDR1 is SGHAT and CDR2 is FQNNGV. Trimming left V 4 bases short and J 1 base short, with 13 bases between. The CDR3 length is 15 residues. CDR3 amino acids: CASSSQGRKNTEAFF. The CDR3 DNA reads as TGTGCCAGCAGCTCCCAGGGGCGGAAGAACACTGAAGCTTTCTTT.

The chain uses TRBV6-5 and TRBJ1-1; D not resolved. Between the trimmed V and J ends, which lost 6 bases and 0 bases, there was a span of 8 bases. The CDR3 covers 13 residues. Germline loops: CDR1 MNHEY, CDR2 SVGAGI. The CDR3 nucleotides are TGTGCCAGCAGCCGACTGCTGAACACTGAAGCTTTCTTT. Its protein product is CASSRLLNTEAFF.

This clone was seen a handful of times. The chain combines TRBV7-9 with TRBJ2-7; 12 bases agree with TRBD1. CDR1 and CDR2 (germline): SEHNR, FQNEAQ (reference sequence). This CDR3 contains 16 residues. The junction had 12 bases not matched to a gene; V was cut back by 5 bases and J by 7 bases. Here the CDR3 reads CASSQRGGQGASEQYF. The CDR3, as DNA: TGTGCCAGCAGCCAAAGAGGGGGACAGGGGGCGTCGGAGCAGTACTTC.

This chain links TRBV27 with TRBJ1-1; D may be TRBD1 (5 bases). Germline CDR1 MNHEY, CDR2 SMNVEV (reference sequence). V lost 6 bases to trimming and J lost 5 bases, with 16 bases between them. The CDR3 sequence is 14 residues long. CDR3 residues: CASRRQGAGTEAFF. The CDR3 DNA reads TGTGCCAGCAGGAGGCAAGGGGCTGGAACTGAAGCTTTCTTT.

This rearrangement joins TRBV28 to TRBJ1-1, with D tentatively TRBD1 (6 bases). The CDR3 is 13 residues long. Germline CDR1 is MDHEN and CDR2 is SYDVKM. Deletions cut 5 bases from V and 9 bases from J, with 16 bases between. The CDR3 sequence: CASSTDAGGKAFF. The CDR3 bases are TGTGCCAGCAGTACGGACGCGGGGGGCAAAGCTTTCTTT.

The CDR3 DNA reads as TGTGCCAGCAGTGAGGAGCTAGCGGGAGTACGAGAGCAGTACTTC. This encodes CASSEELAGVREQYF. V is TRBV2 and J is TRBJ2-7, with 10 nucleotides matching TRBD2. The junction had 9 bases not matched to a gene; V was cut back by 3 bases and J by 7 bases. CDR1 SNHLY and CDR2 FYNNEI come from the germline V gene. This CDR3 comprises 15 residues.

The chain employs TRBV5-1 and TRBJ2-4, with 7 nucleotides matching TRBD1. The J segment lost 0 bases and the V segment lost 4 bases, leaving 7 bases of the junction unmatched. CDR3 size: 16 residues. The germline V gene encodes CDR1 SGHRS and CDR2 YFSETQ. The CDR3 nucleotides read TGCGCCAGCAGCGGGGACAGTTCTCTAGCCAAAAACATTCAGTACTTC. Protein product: CASSGDSSLAKNIQYF.

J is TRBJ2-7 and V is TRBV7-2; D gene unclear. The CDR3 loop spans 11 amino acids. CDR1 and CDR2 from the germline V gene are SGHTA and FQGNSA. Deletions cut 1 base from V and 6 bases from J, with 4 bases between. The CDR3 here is CASSLGTEQYF. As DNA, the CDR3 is TGTGCCAGCAGCTTAGGGACCGAGCAGTACTTC.

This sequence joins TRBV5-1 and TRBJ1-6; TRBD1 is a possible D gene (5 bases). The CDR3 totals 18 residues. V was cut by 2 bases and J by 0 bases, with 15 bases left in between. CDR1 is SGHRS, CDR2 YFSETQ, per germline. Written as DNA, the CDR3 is TGCGCCAGCAGCTTTGGGGGTTTAGGGCGCTCCTATAATTCACCCCTCCACTTT. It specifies CASSFGGLGRSYNSPLHF.

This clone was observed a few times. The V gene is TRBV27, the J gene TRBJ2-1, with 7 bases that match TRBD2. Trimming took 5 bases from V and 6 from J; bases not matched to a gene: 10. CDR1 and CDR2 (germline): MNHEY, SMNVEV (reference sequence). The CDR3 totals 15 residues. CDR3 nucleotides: TGTGCCAGCAGTCCTGGACTAGGCGAGGGCAATGAGCAGTTCTTC. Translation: CASSPGLGEGNEQFF.